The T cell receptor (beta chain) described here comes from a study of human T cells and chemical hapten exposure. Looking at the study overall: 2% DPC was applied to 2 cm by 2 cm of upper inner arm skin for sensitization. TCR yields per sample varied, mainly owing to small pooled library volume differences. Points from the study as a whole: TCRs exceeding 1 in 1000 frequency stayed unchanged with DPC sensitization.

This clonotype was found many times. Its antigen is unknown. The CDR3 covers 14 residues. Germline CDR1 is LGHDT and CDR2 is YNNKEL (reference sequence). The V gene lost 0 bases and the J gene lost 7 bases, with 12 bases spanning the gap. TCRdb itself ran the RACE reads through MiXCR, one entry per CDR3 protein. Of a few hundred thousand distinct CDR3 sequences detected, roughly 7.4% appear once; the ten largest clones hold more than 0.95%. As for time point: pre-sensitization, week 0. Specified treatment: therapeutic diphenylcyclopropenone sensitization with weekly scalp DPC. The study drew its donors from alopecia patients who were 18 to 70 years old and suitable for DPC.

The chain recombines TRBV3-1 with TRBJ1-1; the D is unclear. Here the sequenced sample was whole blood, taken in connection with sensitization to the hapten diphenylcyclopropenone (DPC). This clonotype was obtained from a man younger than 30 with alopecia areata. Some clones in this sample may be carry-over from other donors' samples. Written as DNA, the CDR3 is TGTGCCAGCAGCCAAGATGTACAGTCGAGTGAAGCTTTCTTT. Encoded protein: CASSQDVQSSEAFF.